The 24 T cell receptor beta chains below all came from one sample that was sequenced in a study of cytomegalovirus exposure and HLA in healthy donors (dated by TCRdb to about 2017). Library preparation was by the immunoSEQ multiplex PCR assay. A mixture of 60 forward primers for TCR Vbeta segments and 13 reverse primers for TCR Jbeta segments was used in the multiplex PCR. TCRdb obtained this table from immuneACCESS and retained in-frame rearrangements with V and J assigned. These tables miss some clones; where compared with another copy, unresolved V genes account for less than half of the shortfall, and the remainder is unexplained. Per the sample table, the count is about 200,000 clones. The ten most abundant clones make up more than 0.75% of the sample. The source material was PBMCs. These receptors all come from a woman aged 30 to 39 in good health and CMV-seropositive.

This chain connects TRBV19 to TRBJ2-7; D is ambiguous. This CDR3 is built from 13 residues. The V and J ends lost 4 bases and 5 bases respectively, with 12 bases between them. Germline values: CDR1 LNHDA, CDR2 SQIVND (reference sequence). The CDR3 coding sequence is TGTGCCAGTAGTAACCTAGTCCGGGACGAGCAGTACTTC. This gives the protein CASSNLVRDEQYF. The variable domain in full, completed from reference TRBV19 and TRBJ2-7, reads DGGITQSPKYLFRKEGQNVTLSCEQNLNHDAMYWYRQDPGQGLRLIYYSQIVNDFQKGDIAEGYSVSREKKESFPLTVTSAQKNPTAFYLCASSNLVRDEQYFGPGTRLTVT.

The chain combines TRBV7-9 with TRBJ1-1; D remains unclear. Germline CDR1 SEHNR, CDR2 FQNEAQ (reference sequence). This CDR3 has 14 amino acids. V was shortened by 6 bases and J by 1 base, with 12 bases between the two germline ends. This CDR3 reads CASSKGGENTEAFF. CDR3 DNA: TGTGCCAGCAGTAAGGGCGGGGAGAACACTGAAGCTTTCTTT.

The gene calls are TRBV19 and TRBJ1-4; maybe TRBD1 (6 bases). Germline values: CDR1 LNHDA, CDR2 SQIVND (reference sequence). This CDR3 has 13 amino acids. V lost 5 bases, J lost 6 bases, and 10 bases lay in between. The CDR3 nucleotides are TGTGCCAGTAGTGCCTCAGGGGATGAAAAACTGTTTTTT. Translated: CASSASGDEKLFF.

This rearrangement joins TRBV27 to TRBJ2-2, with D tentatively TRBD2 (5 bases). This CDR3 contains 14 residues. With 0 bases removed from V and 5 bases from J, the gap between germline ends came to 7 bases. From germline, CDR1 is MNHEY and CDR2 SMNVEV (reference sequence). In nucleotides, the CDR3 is TGTGCCAGCAGTTTATCGGGCGGGACCGGGGAGCTGTTTTTT. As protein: CASSLSGGTGELFF.

In DNA, the CDR3 is TGCGCCAGCAGCCAAGCCGAGATCTATGGCTACACCTTC. Translated: CASSQAEIYGYTF. The V gene is TRBV4-1, the J gene TRBJ1-2; D remains unclear. The CDR3 totals 13 residues. V lost 1 base, J lost 4 bases, and 7 bases lay in between. Germline lookup yields CDR1 MGHRA and CDR2 YSYEKL.

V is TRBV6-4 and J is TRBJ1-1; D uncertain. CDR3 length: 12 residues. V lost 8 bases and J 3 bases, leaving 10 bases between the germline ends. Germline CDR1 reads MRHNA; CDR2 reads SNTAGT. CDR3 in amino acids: CASGGRDTEAFF. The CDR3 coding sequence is TGTGCCAGCGGAGGACGGGACACTGAAGCTTTCTTT.

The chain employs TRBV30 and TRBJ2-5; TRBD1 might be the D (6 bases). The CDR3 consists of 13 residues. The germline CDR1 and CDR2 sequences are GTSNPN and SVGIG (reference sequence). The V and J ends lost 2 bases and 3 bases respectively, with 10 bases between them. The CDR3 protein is CAWSSRTEETQYF. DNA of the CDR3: TGTGCCTGGAGTTCCCGGACAGAAGAGACCCAGTACTTC.

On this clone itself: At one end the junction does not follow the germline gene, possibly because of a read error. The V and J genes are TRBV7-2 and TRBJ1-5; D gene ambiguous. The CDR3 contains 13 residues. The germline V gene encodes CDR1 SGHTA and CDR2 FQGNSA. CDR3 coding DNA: TGTGCCAGCAGCTTAGCGAGCAACCAGCCCCAGCATTTT. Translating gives CASSLASNQPQHF.

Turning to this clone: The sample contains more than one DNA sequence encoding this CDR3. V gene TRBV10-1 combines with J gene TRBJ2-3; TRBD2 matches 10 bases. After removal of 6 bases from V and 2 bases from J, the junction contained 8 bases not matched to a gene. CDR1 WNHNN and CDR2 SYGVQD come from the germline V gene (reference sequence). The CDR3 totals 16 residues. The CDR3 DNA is TGCGCCAGCAGCGAGGGACTAGCGTTGGCCACAGATACGCAGTATTTT. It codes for CASSEGLALATDTQYF.

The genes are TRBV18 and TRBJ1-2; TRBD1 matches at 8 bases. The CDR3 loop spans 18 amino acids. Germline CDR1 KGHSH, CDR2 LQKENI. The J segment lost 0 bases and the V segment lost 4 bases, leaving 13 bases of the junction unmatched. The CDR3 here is CASSLQAFQGAANYGYTF. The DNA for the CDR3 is TGTGCCAGCTCACTCCAAGCCTTTCAGGGGGCTGCTAACTATGGCTACACCTTC.

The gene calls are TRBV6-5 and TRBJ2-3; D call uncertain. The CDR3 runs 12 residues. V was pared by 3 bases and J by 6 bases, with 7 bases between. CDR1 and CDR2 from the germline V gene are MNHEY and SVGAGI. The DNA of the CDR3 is TGTGCCAGCAGTTATCTGGAGGATACGCAGTATTTT. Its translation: CASSYLEDTQYF.

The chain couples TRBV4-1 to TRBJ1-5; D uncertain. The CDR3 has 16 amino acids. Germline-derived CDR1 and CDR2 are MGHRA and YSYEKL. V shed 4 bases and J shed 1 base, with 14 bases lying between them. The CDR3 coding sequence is TGCGCCAGCAGCCTTGATCGGGGATTAAGCAATCAGCCCCAGCATTTT. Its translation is CASSLDRGLSNQPQHF.

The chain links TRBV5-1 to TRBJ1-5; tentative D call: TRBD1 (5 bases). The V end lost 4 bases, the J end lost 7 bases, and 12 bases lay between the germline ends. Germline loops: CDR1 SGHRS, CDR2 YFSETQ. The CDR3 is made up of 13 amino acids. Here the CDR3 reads CASSPVPGQPQHF. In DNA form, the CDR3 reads TGCGCCAGCAGCCCCGTACCAGGGCAGCCCCAGCATTTT.

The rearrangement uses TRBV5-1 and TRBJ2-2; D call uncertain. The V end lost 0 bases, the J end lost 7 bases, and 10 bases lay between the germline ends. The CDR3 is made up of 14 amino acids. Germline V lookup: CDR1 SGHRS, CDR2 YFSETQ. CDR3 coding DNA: TGCGCCAGCAGCTTGGAGGCCCGAGGCGGGGAGCTGTTTTTT. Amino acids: CASSLEARGGELFF.

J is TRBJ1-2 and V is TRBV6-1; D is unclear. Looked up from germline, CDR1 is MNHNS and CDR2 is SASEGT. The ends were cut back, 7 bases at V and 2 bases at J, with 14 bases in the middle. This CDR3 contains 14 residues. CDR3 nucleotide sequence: TGTGCCAGCAAGGAGGGCAGTATGAACTATGGCTACACCTTC. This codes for CASKEGSMNYGYTF.

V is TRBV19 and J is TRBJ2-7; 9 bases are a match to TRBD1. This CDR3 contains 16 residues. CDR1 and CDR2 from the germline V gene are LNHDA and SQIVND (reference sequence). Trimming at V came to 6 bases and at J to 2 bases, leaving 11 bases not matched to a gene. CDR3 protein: CASSPDPGQGPYEQYF. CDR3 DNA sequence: TGTGCCAGTAGCCCGGACCCGGGACAGGGCCCCTACGAGCAGTACTTC.

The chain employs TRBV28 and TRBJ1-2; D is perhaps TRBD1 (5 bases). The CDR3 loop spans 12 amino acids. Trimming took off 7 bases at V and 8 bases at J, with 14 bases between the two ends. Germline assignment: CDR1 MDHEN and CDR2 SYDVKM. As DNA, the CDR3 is TGTGCCAGCATCTCCATAGGGGCCGGCTACACCTTC. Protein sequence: CASISIGAGYTF.

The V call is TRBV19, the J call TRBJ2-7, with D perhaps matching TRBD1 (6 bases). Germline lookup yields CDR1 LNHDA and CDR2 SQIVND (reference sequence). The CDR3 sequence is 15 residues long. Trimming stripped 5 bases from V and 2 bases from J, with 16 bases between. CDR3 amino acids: CASSAQGDKAYEQYF. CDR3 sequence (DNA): TGTGCCAGTAGTGCCCAAGGGGACAAAGCCTACGAGCAGTACTTC.

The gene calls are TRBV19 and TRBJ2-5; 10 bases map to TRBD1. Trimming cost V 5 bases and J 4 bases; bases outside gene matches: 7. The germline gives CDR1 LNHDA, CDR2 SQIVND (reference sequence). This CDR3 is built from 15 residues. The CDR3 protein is CASSGSGTGVETQYF. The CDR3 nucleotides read TGTGCCAGTAGTGGAAGTGGGACAGGGGTAGAGACCCAGTACTTC.

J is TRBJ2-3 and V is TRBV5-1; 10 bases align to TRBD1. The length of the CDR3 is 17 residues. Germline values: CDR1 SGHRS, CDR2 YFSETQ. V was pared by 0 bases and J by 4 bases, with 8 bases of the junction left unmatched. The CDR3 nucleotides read TGCGCCAGCAGCTTGGAGCTCCCCGGGACAGGGGCAGATACGCAGTATTTT. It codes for CASSLELPGTGADTQYF.

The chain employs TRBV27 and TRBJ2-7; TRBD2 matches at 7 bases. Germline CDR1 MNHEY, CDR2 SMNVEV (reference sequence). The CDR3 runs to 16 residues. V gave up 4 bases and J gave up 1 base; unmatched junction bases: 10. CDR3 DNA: TGTGCCAGCAGTTCGGGTGGCGGGACTATTTCCTACGAGCAGTACTTC. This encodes CASSSGGGTISYEQYF.

The CDR3 nucleotides are TGTGCCAGCTTAAGGGTGGACAGGGGCGTGGGTGGCTACACCTTC. This codes for CASLRVDRGVGGYTF. The chain is built from TRBV2 and TRBJ1-2; TRBD1 agrees at 9 bases. The germline V gene has CDR1 SNHLY and CDR2 FYNNEI. The CDR3 has 15 residues. J was trimmed by 7 bases and V by 8 bases; bases with no gene match: 14. Full variable domain (missing parts from reference TRBV2 and TRBJ1-2): EPEVTQTPSHQVTQMGQEVILRCVPISNHLYFYWYRQILGQKVEFLVSFYNNEISEKSEIFDDQFSVERPDGSNFTLKIRSTKLEDSAMYFCASLRVDRGVGGYTFGSGTRLTVV.

CDR3: CASSPRQAGKNIQYF. In nucleotides, the CDR3 is TGTGCCAGCAGCCCGAGACAGGCCGGCAAAAACATTCAGTACTTC. The gene calls are TRBV7-2 and TRBJ2-4; D perhaps matches TRBD1 (6 bases). Trimming removed 5 bases at V and 3 bases at J, with 14 bases between. Looked up from germline, CDR1 is SGHTA and CDR2 is FQGNSA. There are 15 residues in the CDR3.

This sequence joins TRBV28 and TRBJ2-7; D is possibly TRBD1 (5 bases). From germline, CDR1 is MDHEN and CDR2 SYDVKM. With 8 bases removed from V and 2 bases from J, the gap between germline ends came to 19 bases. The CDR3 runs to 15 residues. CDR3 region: CASPPQGIGTYEQYF. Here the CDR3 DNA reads TGTGCCAGCCCCCCCCAGGGTATAGGGACCTACGAGCAGTACTTC.